Listed below are T cell receptor beta chains from one sample, sequenced in a study of CD8+CD57+ T cells in acquired aplastic anemia. A single record per CDR3 protein comes from TCRdb applying MiXCR to the reads. Of about 200,000 distinct CDR3 sequences in the sample, over 55% were seen once. Sequenced input: sorted CD4+, CD8+, or CD8+CD57+ T cells (not recorded which) from PBMCs. The receptors here all came from a human donor with aplastic anemia. Both conserved end residues are part of each CDR3. D genes are given only for firm matches. Not all rows give a size; the values are once, few, many and, for expanded clones, a class.

.	TRBJ2-1	TRBV7-3	.	TGTGCCAGCAGCTTGTATGAGCAGTTCTTC	CASSLYEQFF
.	TRBJ2-7	TRBV12-3/TRBV12-4	.	TGTGCCAGCACTTCCTCACGTGGTCAGTACTTC	CASTSSRGQYF
.	TRBJ1-1	TRBV2	.	TGTGCCAGCAGTGACAGTTCCACCGAAGCTTTCTTT	CASSDSSTEAFF
.	TRBJ1-1	TRBV5-1	few	TGCGCCAGCACCATTCAGAGGGACTACACTGAAGCTTTCTTT	CASTIQRDYTEAFF
.	TRBJ2-5	TRBV7-9	.	TGTGCCAGCAGCCAGAATGGGGGGGCCCAAGAGACCCAGTACTTC	CASSQNGGAQETQYF
.	TRBJ2-7	TRBV6-1	few	TGTGCCAGCAGTCCGCGCTACGAGCAGTACTTC	CASSPRYEQYF
.	TRBJ1-2	TRBV20-1	.	TGCAGTGGTTCCAGAGATTTCGCCTATGGCTACACCTTC	CSGSRDFAYGYTF
TRBD1	TRBJ1-1	TRBV10-3	.	TGTGCCATCAGTTTCACAGGGGAGAACACTGAAGCTTTCTTT	CAISFTGENTEAFF
.	TRBJ2-7	TRBV10-3	few	TGTGCCATCAGTGAGCCCCGTGGCGAGCAGTACTTC	CAISEPRGEQYF
TRBD1	TRBJ1-3	TRBV5-1	.	TGCGCCAGCAGCTCCTGGGACAGGTCACGGCGTGGAAACACCATATATTTT	CASSSWDRSRRGNTIYF
TRBD1	TRBJ1-1	TRBV15	.	TGTGCCACCAGACAGGACAGGGGGCCTGGTGAAAAACTGTTT	CATRQDRGPGEKLF
TRBD1	TRBJ1-1	TRBV5-8	.	TGTGCCAGCAGCACCTTGACAGGGCCCCTGAACACTGAAGCTTTCTTT	CASSTLTGPLNTEAFF
TRBD2	TRBJ2-7	TRBV20-1	.	TGCAGTGCTAGTTCTAGCGGGAGAAAGCCCTCATACGAGCAGTACTTC	CSASSSGRKPSYEQYF
.	TRBJ1-1	TRBV7-2	.	TGTGCCAGCAGTGGGGCAAACACTGAAGCTTTCTTT	CASSGANTEAFF
.	TRBJ2-1	TRBV11-2	once	TGTGCCAGCAGCTGGGGTCGACAAGATTACAATGAGCAGTTCTTC	CASSWGRQDYNEQFF
.	TRBJ1-1	TRBV4-1	many	TGCGCCAGCAGCCAGGGCAGGGCTGAAGCTTTCTTT	CASSQGRAEAFF
.	TRBJ2-7	TRBV4-2	.	TGTGCCAGCAGCCAAAGGACGGAGCGAATCCCCTACGAGCAGTACTTC	CASSQRTERIPYEQYF
.	TRBJ2-7	TRBV12-3/TRBV12-4	.	TGTGCCAGCAGTTTGACGGTGGACGAGCAGTACTTC	CASSLTVDEQYF
TRBD1	TRBJ2-7	TRBV20-1	.	TGCAGTGCGTCGGGACAGGGCTCCTACGAGCAGTATTTC	CSASGQGSYEQYF
.	TRBJ2-1	TRBV7-3	.	TGTGCCAGCAGCGGGAGCGATGAGCAGTTCTTC	CASSGSDEQFF
.	TRBJ1-5	TRBV10-3	.	TGTGCCATCGCGGGACTAGCGGGGTACAATGAGCCCCAGCATTTT	CAIAGLAGYNEPQHF
TRBD1	TRBJ1-2	TRBV12-3/TRBV12-4	.	TGTGCCAGCAGTCAAAGGGACAGAGCACTCTATGGCTACACCTTC	CASSQRDRALYGYTF
.	TRBJ2-7	TRBV9	.	TGTGCCAGCAGCGTAGATGGCGGACTAACCTACGAGCAGTACTTC	CASSVDGGLTYEQYF
TRBD2	TRBJ2-1	TRBV14	.	TGTGCCAGCAGCCCGGGACTAGCCGTCAATGAGCAGTTCTTC	CASSPGLAVNEQFF
TRBD2	TRBJ2-1	TRBV24-1	.	TGTGCCACCAGTGTGTCGCGGGGGGGCTGGGATGAGCAGTTCTTC	CATSVSRGGWDEQFF
.	TRBJ2-1	TRBV2	many	TGTGCCAGCAGTGTGGGGAGAGTCTCCTACAATGAGCAGTTCTTC	CASSVGRVSYNEQFF
TRBD1	TRBJ2-7	TRBV29-1	few	TGCAGCGGACAGGGGGCGTCTTCCCACGAGCAGTACTTC	CSGQGASSHEQYF
TRBD1	TRBJ2-7	TRBV7-2	.	TGTGCCAGCAGCCAAGAAATAGGGGGCTACCACGAGCAGTACTTC	CASSQEIGGYHEQYF